The 10 T cell receptor beta chains below were found in one sample sequenced in a study of cytomegalovirus exposure and HLA in healthy donors. Use of 60 Vbeta and 13 Jbeta primers characterized the PCR. Profiled with immunoSEQ multiplex PCR; TCRdb holds only in-frame clones, not every one. The sample includes over 150,000 clones, roughly four fifths seen only once; the top ten take about 11%. The sequencing input was PBMCs. These receptor sequences come from a man aged 50-59 years in good health and CMV-seropositive.

This clone was picked up one time. The chain joins TRBV7-9 to TRBJ2-7; the match to TRBD1 covers 7 bases. Germline assignment: CDR1 SEHNR and CDR2 FQNEAQ (reference sequence). V trimming: 5 bases; J trimming: 2 bases; junction bases outside the gene matches: 3. The CDR3 covers 13 residues. The CDR3: CASSDQGAYEQYF. Written as DNA, the CDR3 is TGTGCCAGCAGCGATCAGGGGGCCTACGAGCAGTACTTC. The whole variable domain, remainder taken from reference TRBV7-9 and TRBJ2-7, is DTGVSQNPRHKITKRGQNVTFRCDPISEHNRLYWYRQTLGQGPEFLTYFQNEAQLEKSRLLSDRFSAERPKGSFSTLEIQRTEQGDSAMYLCASSDQGAYEQYFGPGTRLTVT.

This clone has only a few counts. The V and J genes are TRBV5-1 and TRBJ1-6; 8 bases map to TRBD1. The J segment lost 6 bases and the V segment lost 4 bases, leaving 6 bases of the junction unmatched. The germline gives CDR1 SGHRS, CDR2 YFSETQ. The CDR3 consists of 15 residues. CDR3 protein: CASSRGQGTNSPLHF. In nucleotides, the CDR3 is TGCGCCAGCAGCCGCGGACAGGGTACTAATTCACCCCTCCACTTT.

The sample holds a few counts of this clone. The J gene is TRBJ1-1, the V gene TRBV15; D perhaps matches TRBD1 (5 bases). V shed 1 base and J shed 5 bases, with 17 bases lying between them. This CDR3 has 16 amino acids. Germline lookup yields CDR1 LNHNV and CDR2 YYDKDF (reference sequence). The CDR3 sequence is CATSRVLGEVDTEAFF. The CDR3 DNA is TGTGCCACCAGCAGAGTTTTAGGGGAGGTAGATACTGAAGCTTTCTTT.

The chain's CDR3 is CASSPGLAGGEQFF. CDR3 DNA sequence: TGCGCCAGCAGCCCCGGACTAGCGGGTGGTGAGCAGTTCTTC. The V and J genes are TRBV5-1 and TRBJ2-1, with TRBD2 matching 11 bases. The CDR3 extends over 14 amino acids. V was pared by 4 bases and J by 9 bases, with 6 bases of the junction left unmatched. From germline, CDR1 is SGHRS and CDR2 YFSETQ.

This clone was seen a single time. The gene calls are TRBV5-5 and TRBJ2-7, with 7 nucleotides matching TRBD2. The germline gives CDR1 SGHKS, CDR2 YYEKEE (reference sequence). The CDR3 is 14 amino acids. V gave up 0 bases and J gave up 3 bases; unmatched junction bases: 3. In nucleotides, the CDR3 is TGTGCCAGCAGCTTGGGGGGGGGAGGCTACGAGCAGTACTTC. The encoded protein is CASSLGGGGYEQYF.

This sequence joins TRBV4-1 and TRBJ2-3; D is undetermined. Trimming removed 4 bases from V and 4 bases from J, with 12 bases in between. Looked up from germline, CDR1 is MGHRA and CDR2 is YSYEKL. The CDR3 runs to 14 residues. This chain's CDR3 is CASSLGVGADTQYF. CDR3 nucleotides: TGCGCCAGCAGCCTTGGAGTTGGCGCAGATACGCAGTATTTT.

The table lists this clone with a count of one. The chain employs TRBV7-2 and TRBJ2-3; TRBD2 matches at 14 bases. Germline loops: CDR1 SGHTA, CDR2 FQGNSA. This CDR3 has 18 residues. V lost 1 base to trimming and J lost 4 bases; unmatched junction nucleotides: 7. The CDR3, as DNA: TGTGCCAGCAGCTTAGGGCGACTAGCGGGGGGGCTTGCAGATACGCAGTATTTT. Its translation: CASSLGRLAGGLADTQYF.

J is TRBJ2-1 and V is TRBV4-3; 7 bases map to TRBD2. This CDR3 is 13 amino acids long. V was clipped by 2 bases and J by 8 bases; unmatched bases: 3. From germline, CDR1 is LGHNA and CDR2 YSLEER. The chain's CDR3 is CASSQSGGYEQFF. The CDR3 DNA follows: TGCGCCAGCAGCCAATCGGGGGGTTATGAGCAGTTCTTC.

The CDR3 sequence: CASSGSNQPQHF. The CDR3 nucleotides are TGTGCCAGCAGCGGGAGCAATCAGCCCCAGCATTTT. The chain combines TRBV6-5 with TRBJ1-5; D remains ambiguous. Trimming left V 6 bases short and J 1 base short, with 4 bases between. From germline, CDR1 is MNHEY and CDR2 SVGAGI. The CDR3 is made up of 12 amino acids.

A single count supports this clone. This rearrangement joins TRBV2 to TRBJ2-7; 9 bases are shared with TRBD2. V lost 0 bases to trimming and J lost 2 bases; unmatched junction nucleotides: 5. This CDR3 comprises 16 residues. Germline values: CDR1 SNHLY, CDR2 FYNNEI. CDR3 sequence reads: CASSEAQAGGPYEQYF. Here the CDR3 DNA reads TGTGCCAGCAGTGAAGCCCAAGCGGGGGGTCCCTACGAGCAGTACTTC.